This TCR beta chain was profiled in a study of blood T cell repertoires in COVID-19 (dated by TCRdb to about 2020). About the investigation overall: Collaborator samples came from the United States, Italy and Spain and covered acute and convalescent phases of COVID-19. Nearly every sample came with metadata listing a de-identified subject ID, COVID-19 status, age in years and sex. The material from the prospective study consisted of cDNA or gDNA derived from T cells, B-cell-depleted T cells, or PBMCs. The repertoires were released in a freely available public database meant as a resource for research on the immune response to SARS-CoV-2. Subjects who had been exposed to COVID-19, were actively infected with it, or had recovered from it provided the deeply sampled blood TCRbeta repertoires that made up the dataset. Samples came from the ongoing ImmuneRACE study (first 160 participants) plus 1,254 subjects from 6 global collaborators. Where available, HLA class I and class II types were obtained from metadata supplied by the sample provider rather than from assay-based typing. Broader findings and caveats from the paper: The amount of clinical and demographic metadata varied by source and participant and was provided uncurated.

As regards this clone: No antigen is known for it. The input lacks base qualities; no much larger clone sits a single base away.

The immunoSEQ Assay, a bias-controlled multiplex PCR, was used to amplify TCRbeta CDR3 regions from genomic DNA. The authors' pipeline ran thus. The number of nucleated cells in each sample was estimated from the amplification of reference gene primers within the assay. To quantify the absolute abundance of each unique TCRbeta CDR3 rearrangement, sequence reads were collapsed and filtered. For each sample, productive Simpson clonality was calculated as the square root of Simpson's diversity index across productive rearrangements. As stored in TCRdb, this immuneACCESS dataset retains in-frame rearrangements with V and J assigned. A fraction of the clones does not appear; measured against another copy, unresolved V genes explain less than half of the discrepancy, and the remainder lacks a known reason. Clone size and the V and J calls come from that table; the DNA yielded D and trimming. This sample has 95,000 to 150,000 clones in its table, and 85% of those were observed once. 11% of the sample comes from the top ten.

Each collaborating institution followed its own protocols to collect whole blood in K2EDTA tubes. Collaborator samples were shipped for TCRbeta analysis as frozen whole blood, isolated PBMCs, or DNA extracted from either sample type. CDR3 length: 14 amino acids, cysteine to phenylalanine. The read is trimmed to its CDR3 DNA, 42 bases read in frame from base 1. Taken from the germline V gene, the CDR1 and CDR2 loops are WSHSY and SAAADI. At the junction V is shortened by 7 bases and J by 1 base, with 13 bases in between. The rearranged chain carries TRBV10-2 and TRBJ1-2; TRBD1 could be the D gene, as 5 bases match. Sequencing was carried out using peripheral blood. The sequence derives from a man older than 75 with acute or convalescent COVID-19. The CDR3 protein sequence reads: CASTPGYGNYGYTF. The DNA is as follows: TGCGCCAGCACTCCAGGGTATGGTAACTATGGCTACACCTTC.